This T cell receptor beta chain was observed in a study of OX40 agonist ivuxolimab in advanced cancers. Turning to the study itself: An agonistic human IgG2 monoclonal antibody against OX40 (CD134) was given.

The protocol was immunoSEQ multiplex PCR, while the TCRdb copy is restricted to in-frame clones and leaves out a portion. The sample has tens of thousands of clones, 75% to 90% seen once. With 6 bases removed from V and 4 bases from J, the gap between germline ends came to 6 bases. The V gene's germline CDR1 is DFQATT and CDR2 SNEGSKA (reference sequence). This CDR3 comprises 10 residues. Whole-study findings and limits: Clonal expansion by week 6 occurred in CD4+ and CD8+ blood T cells (at 0.1 to 3.0 mg/kg).

Remarks on this clone: What it recognizes is unknown.

The clonotype originates from an adult with an advanced solid tumor such as melanoma, head and neck, liver or kidney cancer. V and J are TRBV20-1 and TRBJ2-5; no firm D call. This specimen was CD4+ or CD8+ T cells sorted from blood, taken in a trial of the OX40 agonist ivuxolimab. Here the CDR3 DNA reads TGCAGTGCCCTTCTAGAGACCCAGTACTTC. Its protein product is CSALLETQYF.